These T cell receptor beta chains were read from a single sample in a study of control samples from healthy donors and cancer patients. The method was immunoSEQ multiplex PCR; TCRdb's version includes in-frame clones alone and lacks a portion of them. Seen here are around 250,000 clones, about four fifths observed once, and the top ten hold roughly 13%. The sequenced sample was PBMCs. The receptors stem from a woman aged 60-75 years with lung cancer. The CDR3 runs from the conserved cysteine through the conserved F or W. Each record gives: J gene, V gene, D gene, clone size, CDR3 protein, CDR3 DNA. D genes are given only for firm matches. Expanded clones get a size class; other rows say once, few or many, or leave the size out.

TRBJ2-6 TRBV6-6 TRBD1 once CASSRQGASSGANVLTF TGTGCCAGCAGCCGACAGGGGGCGAGCTCTGGGGCCAACGTCCTGACTTTC
TRBJ2-2 TRBV5-4 TRBD1 NA CASSLYGTGTGELFF TGTGCCAGCAGCTTGTACGGGACAGGCACCGGGGAGCTGTTTTTT
TRBJ2-7 TRBV18 TRBD1 NA CASSTGTAYEQYF TGTGCCAGCTCGACCGGGACAGCCTACGAGCAGTACTTC
TRBJ2-1 TRBV14 NA many CASSQGDGRATFF TGTGCCAGCAGCCAAGGAGACGGCAGGGCGACGTTCTTC
TRBJ2-2 TRBV7-3 NA NA CASSLMAGASAGELFF TGTGCCAGCAGCTTAATGGCGGGGGCATCCGCCGGGGAGCTGTTTTTT
TRBJ2-7 TRBV5-1 NA NA CASGTSGLRGQYF TGCGCCAGCGGGACTTCGGGGCTCCGGGGGCAGTACTTC
TRBJ2-2 TRBV5-1 TRBD2 NA CASSPPGLAGAGELFF TGCGCCAGCAGCCCACCGGGACTAGCGGGAGCCGGGGAGCTGTTTTTT
TRBJ1-5 TRBV2 NA NA CASSADGNNQPQHF TGTGCCAGCAGTGCGGACGGCAATAATCAGCCCCAGCATTTT
TRBJ2-7 TRBV7-2 TRBD2 NA CASSLTSVTYEQYF TGTGCCAGCAGCTTAACTAGCGTAACCTACGAGCAGTACTTC
TRBJ1-5 TRBV28 NA medium-sized CASSIEGNQPQHF TGTGCCAGCAGCATAGAGGGGAATCAGCCCCAGCATTTT
TRBJ1-1 TRBV18 TRBD1 NA CASSPTGGVNTEAFF TGTGCCAGCTCACCAACAGGGGGGGTGAACACTGAAGCTTTCTTT
TRBJ2-1 TRBV18 NA few CASSDEAGDPSYNEQFF TGTGCCAGCTCAGACGAAGCAGGGGATCCCTCCTACAATGAGCAGTTCTTC
TRBJ2-1 TRBV29-1 TRBD2 once CSVEWRLAGGSEQFF TGCAGCGTTGAATGGCGGCTAGCGGGAGGTTCCGAGCAGTTCTTC
TRBJ1-5 TRBV29-1 NA few CSVEAGGNQPQHF TGCAGCGTTGAGGCGGGAGGGAACCAGCCCCAGCATTTT
TRBJ2-7 TRBV13 NA NA CASSLGRVTYEQYF TGTGCCAGCAGCTTAGGCCGGGTGACCTACGAGCAGTACTTC
TRBJ1-2 TRBV28 NA NA CASSLGGLEGNYGYTF TGTGCCAGCAGTTTGGGGGGGCTGGAAGGAAACTATGGCTACACCTTC
TRBJ1-2 TRBV19 TRBD1 NA CASSRSYRGIDGYTF TGTGCCAGTTCCAGGTCGTACAGGGGAATTGATGGCTACACCTTC
TRBJ1-1 TRBV20-1 NA NA CSASKRLRLWDTEAFF TGCAGTGCTAGTAAAAGGCTAAGGCTCTGGGACACTGAAGCTTTCTTT
TRBJ2-5 TRBV30 NA once CAWSVGSQETQYF TGTGCCTGGAGTGTCGGCAGTCAAGAGACCCAGTACTTC
TRBJ1-1 TRBV7-8 NA NA CASSLAIGAGVAEAFF TGTGCCAGCAGCTTAGCGATAGGTGCAGGGGTGGCTGAAGCTTTCTTT
TRBJ1-5 TRBV18 NA NA CASSPGGADQPQHF TGTGCCAGCTCACCAGGGGGGGCTGATCAGCCCCAGCATTTT
TRBJ2-7 TRBV9 NA NA CASSVVPNGNEQYF TGTGCCAGCAGCGTAGTGCCCAACGGGAACGAGCAGTACTTC